These 14 T cell receptor beta chains came from one sample sequenced in a study of blood T cell repertoires in COVID-19. Libraries were prepared by immunoSEQ multiplex PCR; TCRdb keeps only in-frame clonotypes and omits some of them. The sample gives around 450,000 clones, around 90% of which show up once; 0.6% to 0.7% is in the top ten. Sequenced material: PBMCs or T cells enriched from blood (not recorded which). The receptors originated from a man younger than 35 who had recovered from COVID-19.

This chain connects TRBV14 to TRBJ1-2; D is ambiguous. Germline V CDR1 and CDR2: SGHDN, FVKESK. This CDR3 region has 16 residues. The V end was cut by 0 bases, the J end by 0 bases, with 11 bases between. The CDR3 spells CASSQDGWRPNYGYTF. In DNA form, the CDR3 reads TGTGCCAGCAGCCAAGATGGATGGAGGCCTAACTATGGCTACACCTTC.

This chain joins TRBV14 and TRBJ2-1, with 8 bases identical to TRBD1. Germline V gene data show CDR1 as SGHDN and CDR2 as FVKESK. The CDR3 runs to 15 residues. V lost 3 bases to trimming and J lost 4 bases; unmatched junction nucleotides: 5. The DNA for the CDR3 is TGTGCCAGCAGCCAGATGACAGGGGTTTACAATGAGCAGTTCTTC. It encodes CASSQMTGVYNEQFF.

The chain is built from TRBV7-9 and TRBJ2-3, with D perhaps TRBD1 (5 bases). Germline CDR1 is SEHNR and CDR2 is FQNEAQ (reference sequence). This CDR3 region has 16 residues. V lost 0 bases to trimming and J lost 2 bases, with 12 bases between them. The DNA of the CDR3 is TGTGCCAGCAGCTTAGCGGGAAAGGGGAACACAGATACGCAGTATTTT. It yields the protein CASSLAGKGNTDTQYF.

This clone was observed once. CDR3 nucleotides: TGTGCCAGTTCGGACAGATTAGTCGGGTCACCCCTCCACTTT. Translation gives CASSDRLVGSPLHF. This sequence joins TRBV19 and TRBJ1-6, with a tentative D call TRBD1 (6 bases). V was cut by 8 bases and J by 10 bases, with 18 bases left in between. The CDR3 spans 14 residues. Germline-derived CDR1 and CDR2 are LNHDA and SQIVND (reference sequence). The entire variable domain, with the rest obtained from reference TRBV19 and TRBJ1-6, is as follows: DGGITQSPKYLFRKEGQNVTLSCEQNLNHDAMYWYRQDPGQGLRLIYYSQIVNDFQKGDIAEGYSVSREKKESFPLTVTSAQKNPTAFYLCASSDRLVGSPLHFGNGTRLTVT.

The gene calls are TRBV7-9 and TRBJ1-6; 8 nucleotides agree with TRBD1. V shed 1 base, J shed 4 bases, and the junction held 12 bases outside the gene matches. Germline V gives CDR1 SEHNR, CDR2 FQNEAQ (reference sequence). The CDR3 runs 19 residues. The CDR3: CASSLDDPGQAFYNSPLHF. In DNA form, the CDR3 reads TGTGCCAGCAGCTTAGATGACCCGGGACAGGCCTTTTATAATTCACCCCTCCACTTT. The entire variable domain, with the rest obtained from reference TRBV7-9 and TRBJ1-6, is as follows: DTGVSQNPRHKITKRGQNVTFRCDPISEHNRLYWYRQTLGQGPEFLTYFQNEAQLEKSRLLSDRFSAERPKGSFSTLEIQRTEQGDSAMYLCASSLDDPGQAFYNSPLHFGNGTRLTVT.

This chain connects TRBV29-1 to TRBJ2-3, with D possibly matching TRBD1 (5 bases). Trimming pared 1 base from V and 3 bases from J, leaving 14 bases between. Per the germline V gene, CDR1 is SQVTM and CDR2 is ANQGSEA. CDR3 length equals 15 residues. The CDR3 is CSVEGQRKGTDTQYF. In nucleotides, the CDR3 is TGCAGCGTTGAAGGACAGCGTAAAGGAACAGATACGCAGTATTTT.

V and J are TRBV19 and TRBJ1-1; weak D call: TRBD1 (5 bases). Germline V lookup: CDR1 LNHDA, CDR2 SQIVND (reference sequence). V lost 9 bases and J lost 0, with 14 bases in between. The CDR3 sequence is 14 residues long. CDR3 region: CASVRQSLNTEAFF. CDR3 coding DNA: TGTGCCAGCGTAAGACAGTCTCTGAACACTGAAGCTTTCTTT.

This chain links TRBV7-9 with TRBJ1-3; tentative D call: TRBD1 (6 bases). This CDR3 has 14 amino acids. Trimming cost V 5 bases and J 0 bases, with 8 bases left between them. The germline V gene encodes CDR1 SEHNR and CDR2 FQNEAQ (reference sequence). DNA for the CDR3: TGTGCCAGCAGCAAGACAGGCTCTGGAAACACCATATATTTT. Its translation is CASSKTGSGNTIYF.

V is TRBV29-1 and J is TRBJ1-5; D remains ambiguous. Trimming took off 4 bases at V and 2 bases at J, with 9 bases between the two ends. The CDR3 totals 13 residues. CDR1 SQVTM and CDR2 ANQGSEA come from the germline V gene. The CDR3: CSVGVAGNQPQHF. CDR3 coding DNA: TGCAGCGTTGGTGTGGCGGGCAATCAGCCCCAGCATTTT. Based on the CDR3 plus reference TRBV29-1 and TRBJ1-5, the full variable domain is SAVISQKPSRDICQRGTSLTIQCQVDSQVTMMFWYRQQPGQSLTLIATANQGSEATYESGFVIDKFPISRPNLTFSTLTVSNMSPEDSSIYLCSVGVAGNQPQHFGDGTRLSIL.

This clone was seen only a few times. The J gene is TRBJ1-5, the V gene TRBV10-3, with D maybe TRBD1 (6 bases). V shed 3 bases and J shed 9 bases, with 18 bases lying between them. Germline CDR1 is ENHRY and CDR2 is SYGVKD. The CDR3 covers 15 residues. The CDR3 protein is CAISDGTRSTGPQHF. CDR3 in DNA: TGTGCCATCAGTGACGGGACAAGGTCCACTGGGCCCCAGCATTTT.

The chain combines TRBV2 with TRBJ2-3; a weak D match, TRBD2 (5 bases). V was cut by 11 bases and J by 1 base, with 22 bases left in between. CDR1 SNHLY and CDR2 FYNNEI come from the germline V gene. This CDR3 comprises 16 residues. CDR3 amino acids: CASAALRAEGTDTQYF. The CDR3 nucleotides read TGTGCCTCAGCTGCTCTGCGGGCGGAGGGCACAGATACGCAGTATTTT.

The chain recombines TRBV24-1 with TRBJ2-1, with 7 bases lining up with TRBD2. Germline V gene sequence: CDR1 KGHDR, CDR2 SFDVKD. CDR3 length: 14 residues. J was trimmed by 2 bases and V by 9 bases; bases with no gene match: 6. Written as DNA, the CDR3 is TGTGCCACCTCTGCCGGGACTACCTACAATGAGCAGTTCTTC. Protein sequence: CATSAGTTYNEQFF.

The chain joins TRBV3-1 (or the pseudogene TRBV3-2) to TRBJ1-5, with no clear D. Trimming cost V 1 base and J 7 bases, with 8 bases left between them. This CDR3 region has 13 residues. Germline-derived CDR1 and CDR2 are LGHDT and YNNKEL (reference sequence). The CDR3: CASSQGTWQPQHF. The CDR3 DNA follows: TGTGCCAGCAGCCAAGGGACTTGGCAGCCCCAGCATTTT.

The chain combines TRBV5-6 with TRBJ1-2; 7 bases are shared with TRBD1. The CDR3 is made up of 15 amino acids. Germline V gives CDR1 SGHDT, CDR2 YYEEEE. The trim removed 4 bases at V and 7 bases at J, leaving 13 bases unmatched. CDR3 sequence (DNA): TGTGCCAGCAGCCTAGGTCGGCAGGGGGACTTTGGCTACACCTTC. Amino acid sequence: CASSLGRQGDFGYTF.